The sequence of this TCR beta chain was determined in a study of CD8+CD57+ T cells in acquired aplastic anemia (dated 2018 in TCRdb). With regard to the full study: DNA extracted from sorted CD4+ and CD8+ cells had a mean of around 3 ug, with a range of roughly 0.19 to 27.4 ug. A CD8+CD57+ expansion meant a frequency higher than the mean frequency seen in healthy subjects. The investigation overall reported the following: Between patients and healthy controls, no significant difference in CD8+ Simpson's diversity was found (P=0.060). About 30 CD8+ CDR3 sequences were found to be shared between patients and controls, but these sequences appeared to be highly expressed in patients and within the immunodominant clones of the patients.

Genomic DNA was used as template for profiling of TCR beta VDJ combinations and CDR3 sequences. TCR repertoire sequencing was run on an Illumina HiSeq 2000. The original pipeline was this. Repertoires were assessed using TRBV/TRBJ rearrangement plots, CDR3 size and DJ length profiles, and Simpson's diversity index. The immunodominant clone was defined as the most abundant DNA sequence in deep sequencing data. CDR3 amino acid sequences were screened for sharing across subjects and compared with published repertoires and the VDJdb database. TCRdb trimmed the raw reads at Q25, called clones with MiXCR and kept productive beta chains. Merged by CDR3 protein, the rows form single entries marked with the most common genes and DNA. The V and J calls were determined by TCRdb, not by the authors. For this sample the table gives about 290,000 distinct CDR3 sequences, of which under 60% were detected only once. Approximately 1.3% of the sample is in the top ten clones.

Flow cytometry had shown CD8+CD57+ cell expansion in the patients selected for sequencing. Every patient had a diagnosis of severe acquired aplastic anemia based on International Study of Aplastic Anemia and Agranulocytosis and Camitta criteria. Patients had received no therapy at the time of blood sampling. The study deep-sequenced TCR repertoires of sorted CD4+ and CD8+ blood T cells from severe aplastic anemia patients and healthy subjects. Patients were enrolled in the USA under clinicaltrials.gov protocols 00001620, 01623167, 00001397, 00071045, 00081523 and 00961064. Ficoll-Paque density gradient centrifugation was used to isolate peripheral blood mononuclear cells. Before DNA was extracted, CD4+ and CD8+ T cells were sorted using either FACS or magnetic beads. CDR1 SGHTA and CDR2 FQGNSA are derived from the germline V gene. The CDR3 starts with the cysteine, ends with the phenylalanine, and has 16 residues. Left in the record is the CDR3 DNA by itself, 48 bases read in frame from the first base. A distance of 14 bases separates the germline ends of V and J, which lose 1 base and 1 base respectively.

About this clonotype itself: No antigen is known for it. No much larger clone is present one base from it, and per-base qualities are unavailable.

The sequenced sample consisted of sorted CD4+, CD8+, or CD8+CD57+ T cells (not recorded which) from PBMCs. The clonotype was recovered from a human donor with aplastic anemia. Rearrangement joined TRBV7-2 to TRBJ2-7; the D gene is unclear. The bases are TGTGCCAGCAGCTTAGTTGGTTTGTCAGAGTCCTACGAGCAGTACTTC. Translated, it reads CASSLVGLSESYEQYF.